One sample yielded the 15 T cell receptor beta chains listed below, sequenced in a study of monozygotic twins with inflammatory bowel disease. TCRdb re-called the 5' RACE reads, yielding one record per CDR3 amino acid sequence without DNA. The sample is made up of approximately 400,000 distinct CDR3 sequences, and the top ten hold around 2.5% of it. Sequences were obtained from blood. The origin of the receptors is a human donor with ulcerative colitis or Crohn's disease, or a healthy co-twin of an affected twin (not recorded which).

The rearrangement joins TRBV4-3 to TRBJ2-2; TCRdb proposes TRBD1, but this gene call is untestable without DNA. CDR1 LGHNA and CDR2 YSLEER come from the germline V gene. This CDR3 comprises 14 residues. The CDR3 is CASKRTVNTGELFF.

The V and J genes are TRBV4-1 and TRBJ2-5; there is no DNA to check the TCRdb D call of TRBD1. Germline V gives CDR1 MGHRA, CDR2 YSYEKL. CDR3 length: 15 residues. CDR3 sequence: CASSQEPGQQETQYF.

CDR3 sequence: CASSQPGTATNEKLFF. V usage is TRBV4-1 and J usage is TRBJ1-4; there is no DNA to check the TCRdb D call of TRBD1. The V gene's germline CDR1 is MGHRA and CDR2 YSYEKL. This CDR3 spans 16 amino acids.

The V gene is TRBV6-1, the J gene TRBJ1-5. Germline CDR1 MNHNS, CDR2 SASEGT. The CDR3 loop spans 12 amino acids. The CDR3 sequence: CASNQPNQPQHF.

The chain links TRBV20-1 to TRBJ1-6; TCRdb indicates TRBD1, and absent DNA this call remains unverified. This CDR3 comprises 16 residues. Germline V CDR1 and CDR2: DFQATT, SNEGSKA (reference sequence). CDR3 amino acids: CSARDQDRGHGSPLHF.

The CDR3 loop is CASTRLAGGNEQYF. The rearrangement links TRBV5-6 to TRBJ2-7; TCRdb proposes TRBD2, but this gene call is untestable without DNA. Germline CDR1 reads SGHDT; CDR2 reads YYEEEE. The CDR3 runs to 14 residues.

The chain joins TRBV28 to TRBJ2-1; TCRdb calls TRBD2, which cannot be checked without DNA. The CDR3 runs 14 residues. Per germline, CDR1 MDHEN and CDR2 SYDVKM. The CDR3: CASRRLVFYNEQFF.

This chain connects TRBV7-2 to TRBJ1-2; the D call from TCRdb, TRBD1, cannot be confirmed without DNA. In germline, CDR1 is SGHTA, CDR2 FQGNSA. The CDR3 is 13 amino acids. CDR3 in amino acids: CASSLGQNYGYTF.

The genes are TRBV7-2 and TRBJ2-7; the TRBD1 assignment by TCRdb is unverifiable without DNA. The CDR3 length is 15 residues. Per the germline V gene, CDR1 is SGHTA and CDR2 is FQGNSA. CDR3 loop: CASSQHRGRAYEQYF.

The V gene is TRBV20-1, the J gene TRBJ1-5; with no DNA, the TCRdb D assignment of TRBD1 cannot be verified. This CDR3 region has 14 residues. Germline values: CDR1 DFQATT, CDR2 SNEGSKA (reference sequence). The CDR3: CSAWDSRSVRPQHF.

CDR3: CASFLNTEAFF. V and J are TRBV2 and TRBJ1-1. Germline V gives CDR1 SNHLY, CDR2 FYNNEI. CDR3 length: 11 amino acids.

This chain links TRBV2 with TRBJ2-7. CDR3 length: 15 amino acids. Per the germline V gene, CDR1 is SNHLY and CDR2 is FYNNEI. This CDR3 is CASSETSGSTLEQYF. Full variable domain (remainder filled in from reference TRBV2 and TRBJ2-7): EPEVTQTPSHQVTQMGQEVILRCVPISNHLYFYWYRQILGQKVEFLVSFYNNEISEKSEIFDDQFSVERPDGSNFTLKIRSTKLEDSAMYFCASSETSGSTLEQYFGPGTRLTVT.

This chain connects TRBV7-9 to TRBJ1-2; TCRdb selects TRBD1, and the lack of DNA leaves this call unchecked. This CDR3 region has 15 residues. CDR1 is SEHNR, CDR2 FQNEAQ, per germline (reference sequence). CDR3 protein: CASSFRTGGGDGYTF.

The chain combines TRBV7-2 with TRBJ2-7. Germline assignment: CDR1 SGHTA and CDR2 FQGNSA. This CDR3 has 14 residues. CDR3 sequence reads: CASSTSGNSYEQYF.

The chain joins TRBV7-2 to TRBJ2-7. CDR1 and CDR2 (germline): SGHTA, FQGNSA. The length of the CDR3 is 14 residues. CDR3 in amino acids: CASSLEVMAYEQYF.